The 13 T cell receptor beta chains reported below all come from one sample, sequenced in a study of cytomegalovirus exposure and HLA in healthy donors. The PCR had 60 Vbeta and 13 Jbeta primers. Measured with immunoSEQ multiplex PCR; TCRdb has only the in-frame clones, and not every one. The table records 95,000 to 150,000 clones, approximately 8% of them present only once. Sequencing was performed on PBMCs. The receptors originated from a woman between 40 and 50 years old in good health and CMV-seropositive.

This clone was recorded a few times. The genes are TRBV10-1 and TRBJ2-5, with TRBD1 as a possible D gene (5 bases). The last part of the DNA fits TRBJ2-7 better; the J call may be wrong. This CDR3 is 15 amino acids long. Germline V gives CDR1 WNHNN, CDR2 SYGVQD (reference sequence). The CDR3 reads CASSDSTALSYEQYF. Here the CDR3 DNA reads TGCGCCAGCAGTGATTCGACAGCCCTCTCCTACGAGCAGTACTTC.

The chain employs TRBV6-5 and TRBJ2-1; 7 bases are shared with TRBD1. Germline CDR1 is MNHEY and CDR2 is SVGAGI. This CDR3 is 15 amino acids long. The J segment lost 9 bases and the V segment lost 2 bases, leaving 10 bases of the junction unmatched. CDR3 DNA sequence: TGTGCCAGCAGTTACCCCCGACAGGGTGTTGCTGAGCAGTTCTTC. Translating it yields CASSYPRQGVAEQFF.

This clone came up a few times. The J gene is TRBJ2-7, the V gene TRBV6-1, with D possibly matching TRBD1 (6 bases). CDR1 and CDR2 (germline): MNHNS, SASEGT. Trimming took 7 bases from V and 2 from J, leaving 12 bases between them. This CDR3 is built from 13 residues. CDR3 nucleotides: TGTGCCAGCACTGGAAGACAGGCCTACGAGCAGTACTTC. As protein: CASTGRQAYEQYF.

A few counts support this clone. The rearrangement joins TRBV28 to TRBJ2-7, with a tentative D call TRBD1 (6 bases). CDR3 size: 15 residues. Germline CDR1 and CDR2: MDHEN and SYDVKM. V gave up 5 bases and J gave up 2 bases, with 16 bases separating them. CDR3 amino acids: CASSPRFRGTYEQYF. In DNA, the CDR3 is TGTGCCAGCAGTCCCAGATTCAGGGGAACCTACGAGCAGTACTTC.

The V call is TRBV6-5, the J call TRBJ1-1; 7 nucleotides line up with TRBD1. From germline, CDR1 is MNHEY and CDR2 SVGAGI. V trimming: 6 bases; J trimming: 4 bases; junction bases outside the gene matches: 11. The CDR3 is 15 residues long. The CDR3 is CASRSRQGLSTEAFF. The CDR3 nucleotides are TGTGCCAGCAGATCACGACAGGGTCTGAGCACTGAAGCTTTCTTT.

V is TRBV14 and J is TRBJ2-3; the match to TRBD1 covers 7 bases. Looked up from germline, CDR1 is SGHDN and CDR2 is FVKESK. The CDR3 has 15 amino acids. Trimming took 2 bases from V and 4 from J; bases not matched to a gene: 6. CDR3 DNA sequence: TGTGCCAGCAGCCAAACTACAGGGGCCGCAGATACGCAGTATTTT. Protein product: CASSQTTGAADTQYF.

This clone showed up just a few times. This chain joins TRBV4-1 and TRBJ1-3, with 7 bases matching TRBD1. The CDR3 runs to 17 residues. The J segment lost 0 bases and the V segment lost 0 bases, leaving 5 bases of the junction unmatched. Germline V gene lookup returns CDR1 MGHRA and CDR2 YSYEKL. CDR3 protein: CASSQEGTAFSGNTIYF. CDR3 nucleotide sequence: TGCGCCAGCAGCCAAGAGGGGACAGCCTTCTCTGGAAACACCATATATTTT.

In regard to this clone: In this CDR3 the conserved last residue, phenylalanine or tryptophan, is missing, so a read error is likely. This chain uses TRBV30 with TRBJ1-6; D possibly corresponds to TRBD1 (6 bases). The CDR3 covers 13 residues. Germline V gene sequence: CDR1 GTSNPN, CDR2 SVGIG (reference sequence). The DNA for the CDR3 is TGTGACTGGACCACAGGGTGGGGATCACCCCTCCACGTT. This sequence encodes CDWTTGWGSPLHV.

This clone has a handful of counts. The rearrangement uses TRBV30 and TRBJ2-7; D is perhaps TRBD1 (5 bases). Germline values: CDR1 GTSNPN, CDR2 SVGIG (reference sequence). V was shortened by 3 bases and J by 1 base, with 13 bases between the two germline ends. The length of the CDR3 is 14 residues. CDR3 sequence reads: CAWRGRDLSYEQYF. DNA for the CDR3: TGTGCCTGGAGGGGGCGAGACCTATCCTACGAGCAGTACTTC.

The chain uses TRBV6-1 and TRBJ2-7, with 8 bases that match TRBD1. Germline lookup yields CDR1 MNHNS and CDR2 SASEGT. J was trimmed by 7 bases and V by 2 bases; bases with no gene match: 10. The CDR3 length is 15 residues. The CDR3 nucleotides read TGTGCCAGCAGTGAACAGGGACAGGCCATCGGTGAGCAGTACTTC. Translating gives CASSEQGQAIGEQYF.

Only a few counts were recorded for this clone. The chain employs TRBV27 and TRBJ1-1; D possibly corresponds to TRBD1 (5 bases). The V end lost 3 bases, the J end lost 1 base, and 9 bases lay between the germline ends. Looked up from germline, CDR1 is MNHEY and CDR2 is SMNVEV (reference sequence). The CDR3 has 14 residues. CDR3 nucleotide sequence: TGTGCCAGCAGTTTCCCGGGGGGGAACACTGAAGCTTTCTTT. It specifies CASSFPGGNTEAFF.

This chain links TRBV27 with TRBJ1-2; 7 bases match TRBD1. The CDR3 spans 14 residues. Germline loops: CDR1 MNHEY, CDR2 SMNVEV (reference sequence). V gave up 4 bases and J gave up 4 bases; unmatched junction bases: 6. CDR3 sequence: CASSWTGESYGYTF. Written as DNA, the CDR3 is TGTGCCAGCAGTTGGACAGGAGAAAGCTATGGCTACACCTTC.

This clone was observed a handful of times. The chain links TRBV29-1 to TRBJ2-7, with TRBD1 matching over 9 bases. The V and J ends lost 7 bases and 3 bases, in that order; junction bases with no gene match: 13. From germline, CDR1 is SQVTM and CDR2 ANQGSEA. The CDR3 runs to 15 residues. The CDR3 reads CSARRYGTGIYEQYF. CDR3 coding DNA: TGCAGCGCCCGAAGATACGGGACAGGGATCTACGAGCAGTACTTC.